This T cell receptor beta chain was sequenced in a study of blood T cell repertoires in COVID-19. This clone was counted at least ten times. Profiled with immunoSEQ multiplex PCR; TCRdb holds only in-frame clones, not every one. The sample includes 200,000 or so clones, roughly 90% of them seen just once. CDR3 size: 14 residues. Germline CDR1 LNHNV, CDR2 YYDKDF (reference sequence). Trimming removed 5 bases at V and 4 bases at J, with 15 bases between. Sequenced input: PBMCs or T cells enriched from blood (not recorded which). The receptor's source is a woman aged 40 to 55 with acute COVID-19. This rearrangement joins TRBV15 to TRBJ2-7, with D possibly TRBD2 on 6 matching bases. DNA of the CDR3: TGTGCCACCAGCGTGGGGACTGGTCTTTACGAGCAGTACTTC. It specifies CATSVGTGLYEQYF.